The sequence of this T cell receptor (beta chain) was determined in a study of blood T cell repertoires in COVID-19. This table comes from immunoSEQ multiplex PCR, and its TCRdb copy is limited to in-frame clones, with some not included. The table lists more than 95,000 clones, about four fifths of them singletons, with about 18% in the top ten. Germline lookup yields CDR1 KGHSH and CDR2 LQKENI. V was clipped by 3 bases and J by 5 bases; unmatched bases: 8. The CDR3 length is 15 residues. The sample taken for sequencing was peripheral blood. The chain joins TRBV18 to TRBJ1-2; 8 nucleotides line up with TRBD1. This TCR was recovered from a man in his thirties or forties with COVID-19, enrolled during active disease. The CDR3 bases are TGTGCCAGCTCACCGTTGGACAGGGATGGGTATGGCTACACCTTC. Translation: CASSPLDRDGYGYTF.